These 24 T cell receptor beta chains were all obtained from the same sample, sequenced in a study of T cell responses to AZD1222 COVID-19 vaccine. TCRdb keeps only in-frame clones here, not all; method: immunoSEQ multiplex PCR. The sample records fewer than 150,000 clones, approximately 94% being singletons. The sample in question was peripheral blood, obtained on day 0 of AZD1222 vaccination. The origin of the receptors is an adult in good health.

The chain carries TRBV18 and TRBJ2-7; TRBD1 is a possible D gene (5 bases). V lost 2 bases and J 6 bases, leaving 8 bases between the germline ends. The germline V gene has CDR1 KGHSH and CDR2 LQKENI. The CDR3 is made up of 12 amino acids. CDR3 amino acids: CASSPGASEQYF. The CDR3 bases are TGTGCCAGCTCACCAGGGGCGAGCGAGCAGTACTTC.

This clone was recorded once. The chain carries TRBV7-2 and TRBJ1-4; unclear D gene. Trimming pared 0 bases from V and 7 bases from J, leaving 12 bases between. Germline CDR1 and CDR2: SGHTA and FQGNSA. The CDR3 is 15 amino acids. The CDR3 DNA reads TGTGCCAGCAGCTTAGCGTCAGGCCGAACTGAAAAACTGTTTTTT. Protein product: CASSLASGRTEKLFF.

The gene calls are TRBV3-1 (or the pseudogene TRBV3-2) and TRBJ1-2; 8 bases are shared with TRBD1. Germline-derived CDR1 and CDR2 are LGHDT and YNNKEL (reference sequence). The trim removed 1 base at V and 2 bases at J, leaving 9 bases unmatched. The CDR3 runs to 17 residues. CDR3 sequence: CASSQGQGTTLNYGYTF. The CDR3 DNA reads TGTGCCAGCAGCCAAGGACAGGGGACTACCCTCAACTATGGCTACACCTTC.

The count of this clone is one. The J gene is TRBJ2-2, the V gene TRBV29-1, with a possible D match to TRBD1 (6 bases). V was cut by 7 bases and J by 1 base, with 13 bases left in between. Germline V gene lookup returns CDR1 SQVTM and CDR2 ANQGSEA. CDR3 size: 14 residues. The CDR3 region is CSARTAMNTGELFF. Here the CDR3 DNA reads TGCAGCGCCCGGACAGCGATGAACACCGGGGAGCTGTTTTTT.

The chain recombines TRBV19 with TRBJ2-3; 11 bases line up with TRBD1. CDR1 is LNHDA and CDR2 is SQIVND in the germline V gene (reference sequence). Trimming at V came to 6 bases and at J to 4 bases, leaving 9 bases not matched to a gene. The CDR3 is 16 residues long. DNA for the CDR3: TGTGCCAGTAGGAGCTCCCCGGGACAGGGGGCAGATACGCAGTATTTT. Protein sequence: CASRSSPGQGADTQYF.

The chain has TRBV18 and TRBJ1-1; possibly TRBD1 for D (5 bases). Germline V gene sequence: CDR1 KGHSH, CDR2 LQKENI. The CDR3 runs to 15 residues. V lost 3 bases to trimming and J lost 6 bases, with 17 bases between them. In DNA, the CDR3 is TGTGCCAGCTCACCCCAAGGGCCAGGGTTCGCTGAAGCTTTCTTT. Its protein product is CASSPQGPGFAEAFF.

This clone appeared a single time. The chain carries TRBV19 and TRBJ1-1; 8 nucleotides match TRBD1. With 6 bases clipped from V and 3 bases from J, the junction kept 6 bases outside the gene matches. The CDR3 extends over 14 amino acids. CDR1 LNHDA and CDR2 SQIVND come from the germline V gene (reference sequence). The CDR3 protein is CASSRTGWYTEAFF. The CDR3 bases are TGTGCCAGTAGCAGGACAGGGTGGTACACTGAAGCTTTCTTT.

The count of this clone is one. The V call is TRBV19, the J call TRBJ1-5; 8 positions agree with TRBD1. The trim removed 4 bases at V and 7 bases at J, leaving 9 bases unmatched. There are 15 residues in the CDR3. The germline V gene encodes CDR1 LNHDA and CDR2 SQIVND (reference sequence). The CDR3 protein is CASSTRTGWRQPQHF. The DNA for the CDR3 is TGTGCCAGTAGTACCCGGACAGGGTGGAGGCAGCCCCAGCATTTT.

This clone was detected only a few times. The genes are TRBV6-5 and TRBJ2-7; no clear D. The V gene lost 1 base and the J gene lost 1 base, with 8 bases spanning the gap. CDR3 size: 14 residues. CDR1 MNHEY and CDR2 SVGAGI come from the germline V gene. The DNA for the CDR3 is TGTGCCAGCAGTTACTTTTCGGGTTCCTACGAGCAGTACTTC. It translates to CASSYFSGSYEQYF.

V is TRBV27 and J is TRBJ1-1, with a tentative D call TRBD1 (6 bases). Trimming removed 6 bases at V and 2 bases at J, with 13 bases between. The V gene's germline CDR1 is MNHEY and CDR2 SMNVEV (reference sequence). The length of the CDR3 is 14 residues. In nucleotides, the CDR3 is TGTGCCAGCAGAGTACAGGGAACTAACACTGAAGCTTTCTTT. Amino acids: CASRVQGTNTEAFF.

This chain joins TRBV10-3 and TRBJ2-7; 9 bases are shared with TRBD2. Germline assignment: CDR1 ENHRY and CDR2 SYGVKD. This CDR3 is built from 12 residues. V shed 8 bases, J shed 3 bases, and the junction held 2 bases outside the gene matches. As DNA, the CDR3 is TGTGCCATCCGGACTAGCGACTACGAGCAGTACTTC. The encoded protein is CAIRTSDYEQYF.

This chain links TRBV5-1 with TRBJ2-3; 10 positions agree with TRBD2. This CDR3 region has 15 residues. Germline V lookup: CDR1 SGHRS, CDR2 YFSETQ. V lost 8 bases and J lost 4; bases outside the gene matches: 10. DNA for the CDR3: TGCGCCAGTCTACCTAGCGGGAGTGGTTCAGATACGCAGTATTTT. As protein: CASLPSGSGSDTQYF.

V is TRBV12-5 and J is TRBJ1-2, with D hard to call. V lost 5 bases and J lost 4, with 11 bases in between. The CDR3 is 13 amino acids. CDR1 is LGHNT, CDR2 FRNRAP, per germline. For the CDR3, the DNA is TGTGCTAGTGGTGTTGCCTCAGGCTATGGCTACACCTTC. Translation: CASGVASGYGYTF.

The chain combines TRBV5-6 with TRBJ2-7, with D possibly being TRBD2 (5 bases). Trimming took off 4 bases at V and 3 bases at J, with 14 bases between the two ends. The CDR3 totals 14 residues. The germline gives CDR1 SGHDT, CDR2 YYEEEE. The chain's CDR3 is CASSLPGTNYEQYF. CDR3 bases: TGTGCCAGCAGCCTACCGGGAACCAACTACGAGCAGTACTTC.

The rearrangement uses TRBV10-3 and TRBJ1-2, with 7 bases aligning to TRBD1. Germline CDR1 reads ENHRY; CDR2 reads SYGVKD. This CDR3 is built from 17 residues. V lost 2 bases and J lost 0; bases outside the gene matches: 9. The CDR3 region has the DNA TGTGCCATCAGTGAGGGAACCGGGACAGATCCTAACTATGGCTACACCTTC. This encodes CAISEGTGTDPNYGYTF.

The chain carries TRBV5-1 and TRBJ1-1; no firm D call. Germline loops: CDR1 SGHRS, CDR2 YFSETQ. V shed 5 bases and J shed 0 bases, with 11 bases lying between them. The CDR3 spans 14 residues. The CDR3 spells CASRQHIMNTEAFF. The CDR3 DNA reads TGCGCCAGCAGACAGCATATAATGAACACTGAAGCTTTCTTT.

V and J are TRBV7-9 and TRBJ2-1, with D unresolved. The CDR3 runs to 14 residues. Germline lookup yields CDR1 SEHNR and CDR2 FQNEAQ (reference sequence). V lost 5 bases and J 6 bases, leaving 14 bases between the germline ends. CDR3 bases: TGTGCCAGCAGCGTCGGCACAGCGATCAATGAGCAGTTCTTC. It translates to CASSVGTAINEQFF.

CDR3 nucleotides: TGTGCCAGCAGCCTTTCCAGGAACACTGAAGCTTTCTTT. Amino acids: CASSLSRNTEAFF. The rearrangement uses TRBV7-2 and TRBJ1-1, with D unresolved. Germline CDR1 is SGHTA and CDR2 is FQGNSA. The CDR3 sequence is 13 residues long. V was cut by 5 bases and J by 1 base, with 8 bases left in between.

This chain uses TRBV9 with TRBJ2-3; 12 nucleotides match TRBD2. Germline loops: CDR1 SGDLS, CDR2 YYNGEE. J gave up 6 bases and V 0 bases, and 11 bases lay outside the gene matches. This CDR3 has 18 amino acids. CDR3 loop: CASSVGTSGRTTLDTQYF. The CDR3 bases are TGTGCCAGCAGCGTAGGTACTAGCGGGAGGACCACCTTGGATACGCAGTATTTT.

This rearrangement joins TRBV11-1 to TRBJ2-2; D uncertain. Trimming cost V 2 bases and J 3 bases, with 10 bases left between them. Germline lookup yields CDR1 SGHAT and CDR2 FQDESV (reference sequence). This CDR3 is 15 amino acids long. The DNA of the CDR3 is TGTGCCAGCAGCTTACTTGGGCGGTACACCGGGGAGCTGTTTTTT. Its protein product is CASSLLGRYTGELFF.

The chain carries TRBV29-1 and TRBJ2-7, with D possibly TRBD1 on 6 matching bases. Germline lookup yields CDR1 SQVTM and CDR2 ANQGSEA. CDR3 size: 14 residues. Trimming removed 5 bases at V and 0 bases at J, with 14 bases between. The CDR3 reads CSVRDIQSSYEQYF. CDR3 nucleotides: TGCAGCGTTCGGGACATTCAGAGCTCCTACGAGCAGTACTTC.

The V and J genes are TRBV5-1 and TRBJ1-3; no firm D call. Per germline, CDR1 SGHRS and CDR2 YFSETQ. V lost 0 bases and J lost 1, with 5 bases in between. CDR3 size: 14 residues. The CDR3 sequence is CASSLGQSGNTIYF. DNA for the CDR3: TGCGCCAGCAGCTTGGGCCAGTCTGGAAACACCATATATTTT.

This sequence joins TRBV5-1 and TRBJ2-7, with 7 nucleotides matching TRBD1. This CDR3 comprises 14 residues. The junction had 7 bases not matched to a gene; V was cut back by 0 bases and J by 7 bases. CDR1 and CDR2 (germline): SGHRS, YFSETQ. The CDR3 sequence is CASSLDRGDEEQYF. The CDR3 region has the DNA TGCGCCAGCAGCTTGGACAGGGGTGATGAGGAGCAGTACTTC.

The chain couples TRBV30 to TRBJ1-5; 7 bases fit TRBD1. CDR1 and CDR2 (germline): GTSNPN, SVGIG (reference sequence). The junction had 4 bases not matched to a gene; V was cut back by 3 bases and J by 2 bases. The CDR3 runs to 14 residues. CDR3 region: CAWSRGQRNQPQHF. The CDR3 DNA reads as TGTGCCTGGAGCCGGGGACAGCGCAATCAGCCCCAGCATTTT.